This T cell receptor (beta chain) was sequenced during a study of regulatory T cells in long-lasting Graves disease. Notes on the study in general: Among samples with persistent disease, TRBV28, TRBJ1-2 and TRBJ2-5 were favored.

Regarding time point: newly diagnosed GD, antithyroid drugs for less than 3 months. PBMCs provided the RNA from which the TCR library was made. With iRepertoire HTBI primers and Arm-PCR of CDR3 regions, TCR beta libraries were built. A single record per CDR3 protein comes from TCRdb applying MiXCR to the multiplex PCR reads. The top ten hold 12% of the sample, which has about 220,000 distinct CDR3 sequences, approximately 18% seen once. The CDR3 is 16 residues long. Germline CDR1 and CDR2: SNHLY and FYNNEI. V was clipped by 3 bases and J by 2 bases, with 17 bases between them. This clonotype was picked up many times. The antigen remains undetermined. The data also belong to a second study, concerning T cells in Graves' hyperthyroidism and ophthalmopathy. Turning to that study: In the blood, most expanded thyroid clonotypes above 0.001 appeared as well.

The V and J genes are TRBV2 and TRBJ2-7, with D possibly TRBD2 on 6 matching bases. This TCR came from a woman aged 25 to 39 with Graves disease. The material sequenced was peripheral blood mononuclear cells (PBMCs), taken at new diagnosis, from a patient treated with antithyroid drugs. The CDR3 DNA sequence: TGTGCCAGCAGTGAGCTAGCGCACCTAACAACCTACGAGCAGTACTTC. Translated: CASSELAHLTTYEQYF.